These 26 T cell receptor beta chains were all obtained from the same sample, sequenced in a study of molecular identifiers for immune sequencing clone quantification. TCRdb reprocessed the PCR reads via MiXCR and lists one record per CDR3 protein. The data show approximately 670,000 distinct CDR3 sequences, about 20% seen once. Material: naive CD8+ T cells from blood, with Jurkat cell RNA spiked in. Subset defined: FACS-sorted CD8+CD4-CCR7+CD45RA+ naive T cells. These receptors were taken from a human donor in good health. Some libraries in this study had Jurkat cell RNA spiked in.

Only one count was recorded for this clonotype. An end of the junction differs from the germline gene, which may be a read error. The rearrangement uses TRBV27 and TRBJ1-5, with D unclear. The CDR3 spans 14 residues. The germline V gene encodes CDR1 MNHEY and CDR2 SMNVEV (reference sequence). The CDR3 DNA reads TGTGCCAGCAGTTTATCACTTAGCGATCAGCCCCAGCATTTT. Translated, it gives CASSLSLSDQPQHF.

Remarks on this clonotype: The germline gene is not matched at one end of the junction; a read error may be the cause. CDR3 DNA sequence: TGTGCCAGCGGCTTGGCAGGGCGCGAGCAGTACTTC. Its protein product is CASGLAGREQYF. This chain links TRBV5-6 with TRBJ2-7, with D possibly being TRBD1 (5 bases). The CDR3 is 12 amino acids. The V gene's germline CDR1 is SGHDT and CDR2 YYEEEE.

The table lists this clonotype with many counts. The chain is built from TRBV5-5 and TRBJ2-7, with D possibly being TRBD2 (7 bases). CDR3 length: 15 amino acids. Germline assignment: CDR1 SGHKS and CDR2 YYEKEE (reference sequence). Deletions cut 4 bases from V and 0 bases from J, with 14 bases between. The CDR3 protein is CASSLDGGPSYEQYF. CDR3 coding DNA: TGTGCCAGCAGCCTGGACGGGGGGCCCTCCTACGAGCAGTACTTC.

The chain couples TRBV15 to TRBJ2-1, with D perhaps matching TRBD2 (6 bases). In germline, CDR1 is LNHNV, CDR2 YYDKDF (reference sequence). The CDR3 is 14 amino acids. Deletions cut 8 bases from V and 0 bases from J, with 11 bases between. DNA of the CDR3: TGTGCCACCGGGCGGGACGTCTCCTACAATGAGCAGTTCTTC. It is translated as CATGRDVSYNEQFF.

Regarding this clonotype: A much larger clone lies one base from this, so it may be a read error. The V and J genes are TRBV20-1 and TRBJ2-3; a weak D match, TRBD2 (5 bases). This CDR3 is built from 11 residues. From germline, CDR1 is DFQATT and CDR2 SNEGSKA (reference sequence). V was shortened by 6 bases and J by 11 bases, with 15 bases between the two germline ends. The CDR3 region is CSAMGGGGQYF. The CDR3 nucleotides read TGCAGTGCCATGGGCGGAGGCGGGCAGTATTTT.

CDR3 nucleotides: TGTGCCAGCAGTGAACGGGCTTCTGTAACCGGGGAGCTGTTTTTT. Protein sequence: CASSERASVTGELFF. The rearrangement uses TRBV2 and TRBJ2-2; D unclear. Trimming left V 2 bases short and J 5 bases short, with 12 bases between. The CDR3 totals 15 residues. Germline CDR1 SNHLY, CDR2 FYNNEI.

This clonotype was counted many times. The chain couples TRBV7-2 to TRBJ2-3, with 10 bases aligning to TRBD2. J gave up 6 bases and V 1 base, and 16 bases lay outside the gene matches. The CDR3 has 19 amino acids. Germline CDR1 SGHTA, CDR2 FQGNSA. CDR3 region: CASSLVIGQREGRSDTQYF. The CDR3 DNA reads TGTGCCAGCAGCTTAGTAATTGGTCAGCGGGAGGGCCGGTCGGATACGCAGTATTTT.

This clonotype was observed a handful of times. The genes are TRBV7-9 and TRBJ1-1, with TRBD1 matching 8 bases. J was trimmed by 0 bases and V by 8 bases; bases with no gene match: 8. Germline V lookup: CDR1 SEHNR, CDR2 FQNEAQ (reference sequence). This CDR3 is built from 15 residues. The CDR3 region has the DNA TGTGCCAGCCGCCCCGCCAGGGGGCTGAACACTGAAGCTTTCTTT. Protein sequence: CASRPARGLNTEAFF. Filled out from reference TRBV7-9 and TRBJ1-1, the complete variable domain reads DTGVSQNPRHKITKRGQNVTFRCDPISEHNRLYWYRQTLGQGPEFLTYFQNEAQLEKSRLLSDRFSAERPKGSFSTLEIQRTEQGDSAMYLCASRPARGLNTEAFFGQGTRLTVV.

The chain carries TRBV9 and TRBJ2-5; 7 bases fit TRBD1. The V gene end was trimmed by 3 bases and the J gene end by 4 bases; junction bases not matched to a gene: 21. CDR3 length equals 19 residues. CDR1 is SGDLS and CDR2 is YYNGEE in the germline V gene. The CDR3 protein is CASSASQVTGMTKGETQYF. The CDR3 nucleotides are TGTGCCAGCAGCGCCTCCCAGGTGACAGGGATGACCAAGGGAGAGACCCAGTACTTC. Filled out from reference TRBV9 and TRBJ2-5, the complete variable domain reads DSGVTQTPKHLITATGQRVTLRCSPRSGDLSVYWYQQSLDQGLQFLIQYYNGEERAKGNILERFSAQQFPDLHSELNLSSLELGDSALYFCASSASQVTGMTKGETQYFGPGTRLLVL.

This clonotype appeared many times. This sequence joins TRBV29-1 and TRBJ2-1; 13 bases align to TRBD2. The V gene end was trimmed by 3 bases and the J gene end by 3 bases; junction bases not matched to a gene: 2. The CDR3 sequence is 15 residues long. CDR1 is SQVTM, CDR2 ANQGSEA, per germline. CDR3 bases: TGCAGCGTTGAGGGGACTAGCGGGGACTACAATGAGCAGTTCTTC. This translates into CSVEGTSGDYNEQFF.

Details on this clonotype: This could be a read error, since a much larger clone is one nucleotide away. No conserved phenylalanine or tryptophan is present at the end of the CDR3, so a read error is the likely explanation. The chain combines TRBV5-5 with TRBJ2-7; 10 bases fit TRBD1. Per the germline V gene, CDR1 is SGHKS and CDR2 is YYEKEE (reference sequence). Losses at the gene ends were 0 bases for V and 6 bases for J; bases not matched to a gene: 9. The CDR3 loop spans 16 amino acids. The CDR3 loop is CASSLEATGTGVEQYL. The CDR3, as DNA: TGTGCCAGCAGCTTGGAGGCCACCGGGACAGGGGTCGAGCAGTACCTC.

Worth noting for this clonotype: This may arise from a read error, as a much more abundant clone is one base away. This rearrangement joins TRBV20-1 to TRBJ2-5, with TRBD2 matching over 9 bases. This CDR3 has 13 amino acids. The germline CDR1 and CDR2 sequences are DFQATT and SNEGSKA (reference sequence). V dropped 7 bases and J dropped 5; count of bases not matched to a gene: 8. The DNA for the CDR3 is TGCAGTGTCTCTAGCGGGGCCTTTGAGACCCAGTACTTC. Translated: CSVSSGAFETQYF.

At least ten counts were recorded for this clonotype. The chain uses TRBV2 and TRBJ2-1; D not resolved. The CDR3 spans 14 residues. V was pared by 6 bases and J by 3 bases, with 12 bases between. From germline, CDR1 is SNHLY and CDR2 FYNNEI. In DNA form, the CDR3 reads TGTGCCAGCAGCCCCAAGTTCCTCTACAATGAGCAGTTCTTC. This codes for CASSPKFLYNEQFF.

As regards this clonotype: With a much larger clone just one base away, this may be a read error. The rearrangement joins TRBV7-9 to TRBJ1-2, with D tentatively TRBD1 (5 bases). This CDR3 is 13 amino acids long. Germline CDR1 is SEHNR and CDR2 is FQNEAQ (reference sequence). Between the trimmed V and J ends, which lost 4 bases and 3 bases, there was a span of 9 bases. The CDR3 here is CASSSEGHYGYTF. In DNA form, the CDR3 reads TGTGCCAGCAGCTCAGAGGGGCACTATGGCTACACCTTC. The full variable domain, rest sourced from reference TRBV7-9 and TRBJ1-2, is DTGVSQNPRHKITKRGQNVTFRCDPISEHNRLYWYRQTLGQGPEFLTYFQNEAQLEKSRLLSDRFSAERPKGSFSTLEIQRTEQGDSAMYLCASSSEGHYGYTFGSGTRLTVV.

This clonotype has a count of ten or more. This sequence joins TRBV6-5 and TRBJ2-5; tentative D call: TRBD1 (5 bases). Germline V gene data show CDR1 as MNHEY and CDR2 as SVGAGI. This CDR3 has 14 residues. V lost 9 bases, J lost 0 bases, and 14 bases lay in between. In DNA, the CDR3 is TGTGCCAGTCGGACAACGCCTTACCAAGAGACCCAGTACTTC. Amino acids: CASRTTPYQETQYF.

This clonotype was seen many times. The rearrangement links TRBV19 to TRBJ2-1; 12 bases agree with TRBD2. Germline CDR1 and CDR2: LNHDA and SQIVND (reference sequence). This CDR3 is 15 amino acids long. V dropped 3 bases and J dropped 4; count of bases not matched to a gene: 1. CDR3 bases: TGTGCCAGTAGTATGGGGACTAGCGGGTACAATGAGCAGTTCTTC. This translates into CASSMGTSGYNEQFF.

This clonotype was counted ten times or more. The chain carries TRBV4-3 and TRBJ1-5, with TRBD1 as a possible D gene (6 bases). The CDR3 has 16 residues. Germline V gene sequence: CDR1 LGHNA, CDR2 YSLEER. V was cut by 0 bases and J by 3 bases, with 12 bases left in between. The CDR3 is CASSQELQGYNQPQHF. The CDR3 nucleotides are TGCGCCAGCAGCCAAGAACTACAGGGATACAATCAGCCCCAGCATTTT.

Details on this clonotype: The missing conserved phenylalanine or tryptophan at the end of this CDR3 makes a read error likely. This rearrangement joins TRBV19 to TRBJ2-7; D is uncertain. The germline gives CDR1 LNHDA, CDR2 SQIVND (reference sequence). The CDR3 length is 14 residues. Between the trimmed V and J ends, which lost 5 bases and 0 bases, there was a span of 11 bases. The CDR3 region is CASSPWTGSYEQYL. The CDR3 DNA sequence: TGTGCCAGTAGTCCGTGGACGGGCTCCTACGAGCAGTACCTC.

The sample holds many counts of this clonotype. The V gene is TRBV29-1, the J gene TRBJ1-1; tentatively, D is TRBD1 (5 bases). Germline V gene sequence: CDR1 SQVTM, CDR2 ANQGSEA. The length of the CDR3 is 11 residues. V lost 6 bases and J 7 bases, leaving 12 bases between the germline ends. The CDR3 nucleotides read TGCAGCGTCACGGGGCTGCATGAAGCTTTCTTT. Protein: CSVTGLHEAFF.

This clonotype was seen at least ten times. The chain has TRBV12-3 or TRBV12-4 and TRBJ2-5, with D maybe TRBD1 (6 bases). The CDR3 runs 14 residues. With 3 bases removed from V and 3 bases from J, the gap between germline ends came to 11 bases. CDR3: CASSLGDKEETQYF. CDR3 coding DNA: TGTGCCAGCAGTTTGGGGGACAAAGAAGAGACCCAGTACTTC.

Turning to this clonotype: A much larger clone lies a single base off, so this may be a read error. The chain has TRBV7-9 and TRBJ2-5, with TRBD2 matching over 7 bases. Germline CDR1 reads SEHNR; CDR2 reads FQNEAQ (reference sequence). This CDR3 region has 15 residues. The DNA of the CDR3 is TGTGCCTGCAGAGGTTCGGGAGGCACACAAGAGACCCAGTACTTC. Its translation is CACRGSGGTQETQYF.

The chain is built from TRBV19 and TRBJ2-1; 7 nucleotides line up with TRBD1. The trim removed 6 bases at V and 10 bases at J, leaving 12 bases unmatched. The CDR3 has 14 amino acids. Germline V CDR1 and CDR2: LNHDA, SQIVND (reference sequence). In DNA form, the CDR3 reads TGTGCCAGTAGGTACAGGGGCTCATACGGGGAGCAGTTCTTC. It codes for CASRYRGSYGEQFF.

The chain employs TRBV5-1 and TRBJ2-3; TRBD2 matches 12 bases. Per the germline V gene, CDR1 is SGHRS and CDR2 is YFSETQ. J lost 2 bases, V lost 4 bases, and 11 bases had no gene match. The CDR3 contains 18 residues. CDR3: CASSLNGLAGGNTDTQYF. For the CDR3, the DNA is TGCGCCAGCAGCCTGAATGGGCTAGCGGGGGGGAACACAGATACGCAGTATTTT.

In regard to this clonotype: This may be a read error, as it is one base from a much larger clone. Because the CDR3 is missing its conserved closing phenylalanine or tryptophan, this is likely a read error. The CDR3 sequence is CASNKGGTEAFL. The CDR3 DNA reads TGTGCCAGCAACAAAGGGGGCACTGAAGCTTTCCTT. This chain joins TRBV7-9 and TRBJ1-1; a weak D match, TRBD1 (6 bases). Germline V gene sequence: CDR1 SEHNR, CDR2 FQNEAQ (reference sequence). The CDR3 length is 12 residues. V was pared by 7 bases and J by 4 bases, with 10 bases between.

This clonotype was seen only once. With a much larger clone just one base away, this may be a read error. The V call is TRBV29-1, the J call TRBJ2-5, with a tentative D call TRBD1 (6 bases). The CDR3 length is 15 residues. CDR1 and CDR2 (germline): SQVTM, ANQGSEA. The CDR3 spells CSVEDWARGQEAQYF. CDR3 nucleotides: TGCAGCGTTGAAGACTGGGCCCGGGGACAAGAGGCCCAGTACTTC. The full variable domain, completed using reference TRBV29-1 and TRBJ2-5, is SAVISQKPSRDICQRGTSLTIQCQVDSQVTMMFWYRQQPGQSLTLIATANQGSEATYESGFVIDKFPISRPNLTFSTLTVSNMSPEDSSIYLCSVEDWARGQEAQYFGPGTRLLVL.

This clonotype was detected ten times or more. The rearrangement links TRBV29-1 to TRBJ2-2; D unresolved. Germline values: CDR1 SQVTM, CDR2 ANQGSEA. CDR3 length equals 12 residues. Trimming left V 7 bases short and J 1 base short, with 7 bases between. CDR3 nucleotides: TGCAGCGCTACCATGAACACCGGGGAGCTGTTTTTT. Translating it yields CSATMNTGELFF.